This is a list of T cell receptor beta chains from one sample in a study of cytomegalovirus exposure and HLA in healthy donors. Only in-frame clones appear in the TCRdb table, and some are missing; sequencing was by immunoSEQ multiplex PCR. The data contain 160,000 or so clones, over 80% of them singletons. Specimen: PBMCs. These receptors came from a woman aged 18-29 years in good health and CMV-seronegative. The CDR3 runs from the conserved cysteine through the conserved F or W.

CDR3aa: CASSMVAGTTDTQYF
v_gene: TRBV6-4
j_gene: TRBJ2-3

CDR3aa: CASSFFIAEANGLTF
v_gene: TRBV5-6
j_gene: TRBJ2-6

CDR3aa: CASSLFSLPGRYGYTF
v_gene: TRBV7-9
j_gene: TRBJ1-2

CDR3aa: CASSRPGTATYEQYF
v_gene: TRBV7-9
j_gene: TRBJ2-7

CDR3aa: CASSSGFLYEQYF
v_gene: TRBV5-1
j_gene: TRBJ2-7

CDR3aa: CASSLVGADRPTYEQYF
v_gene: TRBV5-5
j_gene: TRBJ2-7

CDR3aa: CAILREGPTYEQYF
v_gene: TRBV2
j_gene: TRBJ2-7

CDR3aa: CASSPQIDRTPYEQYF
v_gene: TRBV7-9
j_gene: TRBJ2-7

CDR3aa: CASPPAGGFSGNTIYF
v_gene: TRBV28
j_gene: TRBJ1-3

CDR3aa: CSVLAGGTDTQYF
v_gene: TRBV29-1
j_gene: TRBJ2-3

CDR3aa: CASSLIYSNQPQHF
v_gene: TRBV2
j_gene: TRBJ1-5

CDR3aa: CASSEGTGESSPLHF
v_gene: TRBV5-1
j_gene: TRBJ1-6

CDR3aa: CASSLNSNQPQHF
v_gene: TRBV6-6
j_gene: TRBJ1-5

CDR3aa: CASSTRQVNYEQYF
v_gene: TRBV5-5
j_gene: TRBJ2-7

CDR3aa: CASSLVGRDSPLHF
v_gene: TRBV5-1
j_gene: TRBJ1-6

CDR3aa: CSVFRMTGNTEAFF
v_gene: TRBV29-1
j_gene: TRBJ1-1

CDR3aa: CASSLTRTGDTEAFF
v_gene: TRBV28
j_gene: TRBJ1-1

CDR3aa: CASSLDGRQGVSYTF
v_gene: TRBV11-2
j_gene: TRBJ1-2

CDR3aa: CASKKLAGEKETQYF
v_gene: TRBV5-1
j_gene: TRBJ2-5

CDR3aa: CASSLTVGADTQYF
v_gene: TRBV7-7
j_gene: TRBJ2-3